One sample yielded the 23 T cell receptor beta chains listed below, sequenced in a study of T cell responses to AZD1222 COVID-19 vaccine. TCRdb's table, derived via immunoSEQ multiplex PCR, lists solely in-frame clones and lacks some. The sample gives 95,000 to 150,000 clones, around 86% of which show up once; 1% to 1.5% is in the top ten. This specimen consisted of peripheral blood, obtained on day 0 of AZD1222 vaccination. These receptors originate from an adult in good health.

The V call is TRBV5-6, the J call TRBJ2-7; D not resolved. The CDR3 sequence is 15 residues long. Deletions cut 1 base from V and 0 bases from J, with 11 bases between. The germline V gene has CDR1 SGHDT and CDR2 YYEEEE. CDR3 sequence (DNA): TGTGCCAGCAGCTTGTCAGTCATTTTCTCCTACGAGCAGTACTTC. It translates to CASSLSVIFSYEQYF.

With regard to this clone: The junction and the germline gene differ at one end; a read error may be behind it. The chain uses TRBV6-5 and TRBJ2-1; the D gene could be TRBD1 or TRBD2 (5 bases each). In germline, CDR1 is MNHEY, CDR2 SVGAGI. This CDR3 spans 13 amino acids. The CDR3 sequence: CASSYPGHGTQLF. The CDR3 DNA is TGTGCCAGCAGTTACCCCGGGCATGGGACCCAGCTCTTC.

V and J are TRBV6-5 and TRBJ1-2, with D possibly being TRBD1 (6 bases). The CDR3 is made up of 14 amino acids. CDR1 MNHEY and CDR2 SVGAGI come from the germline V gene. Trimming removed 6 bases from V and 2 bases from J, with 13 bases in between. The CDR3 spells CASRPRTENYGYTF. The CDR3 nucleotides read TGTGCCAGCAGACCCCGGACAGAAAACTATGGCTACACCTTC.

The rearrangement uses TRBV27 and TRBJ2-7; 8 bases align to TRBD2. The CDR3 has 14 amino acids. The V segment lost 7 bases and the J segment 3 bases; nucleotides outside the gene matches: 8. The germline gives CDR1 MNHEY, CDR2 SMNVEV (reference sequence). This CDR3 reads CASTTTGTSYEQYF. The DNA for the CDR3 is TGTGCCAGCACCACAACCGGGACTAGCTACGAGCAGTACTTC.

Here the CDR3 DNA reads TGTGCCAGCAAGGACTCCTCACAAGGGGCTTTCTTT. This gives the protein CASKDSSQGAFF. This chain connects TRBV6-5 to TRBJ1-1; unclear D gene. The germline V and J ends were trimmed by 7 bases and 11 bases, with 17 bases remaining between them. CDR3 length equals 12 residues. Germline loops: CDR1 MNHEY, CDR2 SVGAGI.

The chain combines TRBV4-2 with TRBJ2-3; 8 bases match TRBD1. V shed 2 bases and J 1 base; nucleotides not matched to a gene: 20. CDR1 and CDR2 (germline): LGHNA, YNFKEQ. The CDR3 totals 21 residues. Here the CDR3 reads CASSQPRGQEPFKWRTDTQYF. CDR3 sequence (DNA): TGTGCCAGCAGCCAACCCAGGGGACAGGAACCATTCAAATGGCGCACAGATACGCAGTATTTT.

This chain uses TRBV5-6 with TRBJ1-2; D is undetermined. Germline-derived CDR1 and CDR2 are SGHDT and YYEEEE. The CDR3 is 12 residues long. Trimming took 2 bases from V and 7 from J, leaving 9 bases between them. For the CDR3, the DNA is TGTGCCAGCAGCTTAATAGGATTTGGCTACACCTTC. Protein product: CASSLIGFGYTF.

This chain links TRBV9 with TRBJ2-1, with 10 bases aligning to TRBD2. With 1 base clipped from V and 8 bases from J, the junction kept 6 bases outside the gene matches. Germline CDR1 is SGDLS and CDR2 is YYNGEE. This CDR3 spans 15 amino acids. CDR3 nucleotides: TGTGCCAGCAGCGTATCAAGCGGGGGGGCCCATGAGCAGTTCTTC. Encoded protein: CASSVSSGGAHEQFF.

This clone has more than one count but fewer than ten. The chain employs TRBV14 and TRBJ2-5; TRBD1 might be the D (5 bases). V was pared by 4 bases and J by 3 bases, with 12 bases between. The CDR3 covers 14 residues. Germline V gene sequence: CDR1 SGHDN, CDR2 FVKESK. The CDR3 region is CASSLNQGEETQYF. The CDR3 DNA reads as TGTGCCAGCAGCCTAAACCAGGGTGAAGAGACCCAGTACTTC. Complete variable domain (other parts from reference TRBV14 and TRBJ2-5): EAGVTQFPSHSVIEKGQTVTLRCDPISGHDNLYWYRRVMGKEIKFLLHFVKESKQDESGMPNNRFLAERTGGTYSTLKVQPAELEDSGVYFCASSLNQGEETQYFGPGTRLLVL.

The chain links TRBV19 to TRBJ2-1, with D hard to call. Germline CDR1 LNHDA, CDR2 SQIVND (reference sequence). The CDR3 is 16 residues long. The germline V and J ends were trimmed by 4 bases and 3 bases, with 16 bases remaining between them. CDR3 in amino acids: CASSRPRRTDYNEQFF. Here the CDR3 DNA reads TGTGCCAGTAGTAGACCCCGGCGTACAGACTACAATGAGCAGTTCTTC. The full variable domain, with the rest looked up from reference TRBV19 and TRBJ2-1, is DGGITQSPKYLFRKEGQNVTLSCEQNLNHDAMYWYRQDPGQGLRLIYYSQIVNDFQKGDIAEGYSVSREKKESFPLTVTSAQKNPTAFYLCASSRPRRTDYNEQFFGPGTRLTVL.

CDR3 region: CASRIGRGDTEAFF. In nucleotides, the CDR3 is TGCGCCAGCAGGATAGGGAGAGGGGACACTGAAGCTTTCTTT. This chain links TRBV10-2 with TRBJ1-1; D is perhaps TRBD1 (5 bases). The CDR3 spans 14 residues. Germline assignment: CDR1 WSHSY and CDR2 SAAADI. The V gene lost 6 bases and the J gene lost 3 bases, with 14 bases spanning the gap.

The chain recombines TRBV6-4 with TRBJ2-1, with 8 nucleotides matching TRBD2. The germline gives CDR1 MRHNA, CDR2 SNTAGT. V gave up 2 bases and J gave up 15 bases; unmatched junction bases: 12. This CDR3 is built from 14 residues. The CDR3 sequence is CASSDAPAGGPRFF. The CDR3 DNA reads TGTGCCAGCAGTGACGCCCCGGCGGGGGGCCCGCGGTTCTTC.

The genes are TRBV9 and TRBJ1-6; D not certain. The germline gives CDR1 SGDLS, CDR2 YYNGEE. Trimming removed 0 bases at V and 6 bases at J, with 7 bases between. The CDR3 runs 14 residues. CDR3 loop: CASSVETFNSPLHF. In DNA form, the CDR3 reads TGTGCCAGCAGCGTAGAAACCTTTAATTCACCCCTCCACTTT.

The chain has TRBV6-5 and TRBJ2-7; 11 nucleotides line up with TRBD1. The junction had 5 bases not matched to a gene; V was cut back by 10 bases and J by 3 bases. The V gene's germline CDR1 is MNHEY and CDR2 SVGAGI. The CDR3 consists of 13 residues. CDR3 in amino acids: CATAGQGGYEQYF. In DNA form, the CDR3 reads TGTGCCACCGCGGGACAGGGGGGCTACGAGCAGTACTTC.

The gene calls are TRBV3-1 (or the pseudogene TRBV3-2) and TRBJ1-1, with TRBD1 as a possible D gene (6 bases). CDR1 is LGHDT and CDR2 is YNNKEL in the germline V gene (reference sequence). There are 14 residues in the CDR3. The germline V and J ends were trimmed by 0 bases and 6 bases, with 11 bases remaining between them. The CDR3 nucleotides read TGTGCCAGCAGCCAAGATAGGGGGTTCCCTGAAGCTTTCTTT. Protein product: CASSQDRGFPEAFF.

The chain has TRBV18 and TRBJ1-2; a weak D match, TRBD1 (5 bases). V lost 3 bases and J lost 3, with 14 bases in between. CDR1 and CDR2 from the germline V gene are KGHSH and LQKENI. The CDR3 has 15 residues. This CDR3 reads CASSPTTVSDYGYTF. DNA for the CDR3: TGTGCCAGCTCACCGACGACAGTGTCCGACTATGGCTACACCTTC.

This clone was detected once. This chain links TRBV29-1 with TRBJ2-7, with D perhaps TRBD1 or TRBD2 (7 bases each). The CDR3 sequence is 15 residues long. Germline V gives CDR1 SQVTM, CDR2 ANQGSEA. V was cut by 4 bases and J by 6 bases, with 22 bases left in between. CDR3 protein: CSVGSAAGGDREQYF. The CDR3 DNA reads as TGCAGCGTTGGGTCGGCGGCAGGGGGGGATCGCGAGCAGTACTTC.

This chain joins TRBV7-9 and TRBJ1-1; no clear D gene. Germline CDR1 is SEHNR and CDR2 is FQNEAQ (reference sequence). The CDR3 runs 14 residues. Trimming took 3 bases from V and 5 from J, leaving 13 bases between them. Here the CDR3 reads CASSFHQVETEAFF. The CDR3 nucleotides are TGTGCCAGCAGCTTTCACCAGGTGGAAACTGAAGCTTTCTTT.

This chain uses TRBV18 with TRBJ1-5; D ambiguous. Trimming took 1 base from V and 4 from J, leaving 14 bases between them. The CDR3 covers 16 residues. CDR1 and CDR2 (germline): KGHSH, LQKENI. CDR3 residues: CASSPQGREWNQPQHF. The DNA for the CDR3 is TGTGCCAGCTCACCACAGGGAAGAGAGTGGAATCAGCCCCAGCATTTT.

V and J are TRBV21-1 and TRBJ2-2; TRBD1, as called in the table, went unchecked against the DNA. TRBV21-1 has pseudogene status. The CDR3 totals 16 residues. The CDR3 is CASSKGGTGSSGELFF. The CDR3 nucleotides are TGTGCCAGCAGCAAAGGGGGGACAGGGTCAAGCGGGGAGCTGTTTTTT.

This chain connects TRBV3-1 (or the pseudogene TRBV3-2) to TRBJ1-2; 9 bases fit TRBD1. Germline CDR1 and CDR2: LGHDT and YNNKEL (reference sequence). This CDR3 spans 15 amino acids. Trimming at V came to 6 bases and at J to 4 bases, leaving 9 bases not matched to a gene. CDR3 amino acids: CASSRTGTGSYGYTF. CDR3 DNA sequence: TGTGCCAGCAGTCGCACCGGGACAGGGTCCTATGGCTACACCTTC.

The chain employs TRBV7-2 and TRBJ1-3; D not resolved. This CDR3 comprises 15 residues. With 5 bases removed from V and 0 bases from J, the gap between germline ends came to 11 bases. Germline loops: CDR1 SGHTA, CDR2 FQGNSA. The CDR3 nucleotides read TGTGCCAGCAGCCCTTCGAGGCTCTCTGGAAACACCATATATTTT. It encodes CASSPSRLSGNTIYF.

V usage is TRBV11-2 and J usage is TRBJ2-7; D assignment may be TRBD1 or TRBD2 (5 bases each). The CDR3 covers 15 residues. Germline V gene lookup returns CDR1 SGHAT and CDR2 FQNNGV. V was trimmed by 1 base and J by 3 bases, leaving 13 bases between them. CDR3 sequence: CASSLVVGTDYEQYF. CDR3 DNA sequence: TGTGCCAGCAGCTTAGTGGTAGGGACGGACTACGAGCAGTACTTC.